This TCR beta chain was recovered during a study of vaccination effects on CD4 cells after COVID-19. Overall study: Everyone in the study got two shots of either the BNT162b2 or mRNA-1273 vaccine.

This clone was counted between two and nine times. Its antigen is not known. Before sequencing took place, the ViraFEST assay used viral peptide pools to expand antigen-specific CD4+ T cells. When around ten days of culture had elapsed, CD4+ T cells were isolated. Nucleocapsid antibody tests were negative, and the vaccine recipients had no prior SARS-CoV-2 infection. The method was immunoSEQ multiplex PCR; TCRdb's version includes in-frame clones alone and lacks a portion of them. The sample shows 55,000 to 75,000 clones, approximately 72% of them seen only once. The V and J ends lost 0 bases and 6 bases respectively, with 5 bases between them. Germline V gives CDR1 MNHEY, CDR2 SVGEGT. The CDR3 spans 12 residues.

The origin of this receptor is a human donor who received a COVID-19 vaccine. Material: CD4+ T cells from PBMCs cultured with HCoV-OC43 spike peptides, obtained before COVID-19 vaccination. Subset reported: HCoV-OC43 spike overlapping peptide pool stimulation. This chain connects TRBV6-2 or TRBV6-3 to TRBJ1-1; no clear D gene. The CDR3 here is CASSYSSSEAFF. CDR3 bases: TGTGCCAGCAGTTACTCTTCATCTGAAGCTTTCTTT.